This T cell receptor beta chain was captured in a study of blood T cell repertoires in COVID-19. Produced via immunoSEQ multiplex PCR; TCRdb's table is partial and in-frame only. The sample holds 160,000 or so clones, around 85% seen once. The CDR3 covers 12 residues. With 0 bases clipped from V and 15 bases from J, the junction kept 5 bases outside the gene matches. In germline, CDR1 is SGDLS, CDR2 YYNGEE. Material: peripheral blood. The V call is TRBV9, the J call TRBJ2-1; 8 bases line up with TRBD1. The receptor comes from an older woman with acute or convalescent COVID-19. The CDR3 nucleotides are TGTGCCAGCAGCGTAGCAGACAGGGGTCTGTTCTTC. Encoded protein: CASSVADRGLFF.